This T cell receptor beta chain originates from a study of cytomegalovirus exposure and HLA in healthy donors. Germline V lookup: CDR1 MNHNS, CDR2 SASEGT. This CDR3 contains 12 residues. Trimming cost V 4 bases and J 4 bases, with 7 bases left between them. Study conclusions and caveats: CMV serostatus was the only recorded immune exposure for donors. The study listed approximately 160 cytomegalovirus-associated TCR beta chains.

For this clone: Its cognate antigen is unknown. The sample contains more than one DNA sequence encoding this CDR3.

This PCR relied on a set of 60 Vbeta primers and 13 Jbeta primers. Clones were read by immunoSEQ multiplex PCR, and TCRdb kept only the in-frame ones, dropping some. The sample holds 130,000 to 150,000 clones, around 84% seen once. The receptor was derived from a middle-aged man in good health and CMV-seropositive. The chain joins TRBV6-1 to TRBJ2-5; D not resolved. The sequencing sample was made of PBMCs. This chain's CDR3 is CASSVPLETQYF. In DNA, the CDR3 is TGTGCCAGCAGTGTCCCATTAGAGACCCAGTACTTC.